This T cell receptor beta chain came from a study of identical twins. The CDR3 covers 15 residues. Trimming cost V 3 bases and J 6 bases; bases outside gene matches: 5. Germline V lookup: CDR1 SGDLS, CDR2 YYNGEE. TCRdb called the 5' RACE reads again in MiXCR, with one record for every CDR3 protein. The data contain some 560,000 distinct CDR3 sequences, 9.6% of them seen just once; the ten biggest clones take up 2.5% to 3%. This sample also appeared in a second study, on yellow fever vaccine responses in identical twins.

This clonotype was obtained from a woman aged 18 to 35 in good health. The sequencing input was PBMCs. The gene calls are TRBV9 and TRBJ2-1; 11 bases match TRBD2. CDR3 residues: CASSATSGGINEQFF. DNA for the CDR3: TGTGCCAGCAGCGCTACTAGCGGGGGTATCAATGAGCAGTTCTTC.